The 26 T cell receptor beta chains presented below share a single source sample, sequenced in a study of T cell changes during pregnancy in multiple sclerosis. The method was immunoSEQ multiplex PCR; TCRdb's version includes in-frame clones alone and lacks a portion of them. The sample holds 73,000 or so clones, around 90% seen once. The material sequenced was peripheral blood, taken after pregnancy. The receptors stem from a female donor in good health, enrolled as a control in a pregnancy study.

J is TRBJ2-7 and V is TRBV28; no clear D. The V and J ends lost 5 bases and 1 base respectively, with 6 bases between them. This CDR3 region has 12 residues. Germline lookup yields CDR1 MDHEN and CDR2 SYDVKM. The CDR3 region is CASSEESYEQYF. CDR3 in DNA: TGTGCCAGCAGTGAAGAGTCCTACGAGCAGTACTTC.

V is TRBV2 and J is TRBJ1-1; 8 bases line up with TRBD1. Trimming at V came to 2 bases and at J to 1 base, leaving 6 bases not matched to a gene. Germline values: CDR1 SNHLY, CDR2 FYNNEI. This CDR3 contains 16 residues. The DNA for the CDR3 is TGTGCCAGCAGTGAACCCCCAGGGGGCCGGAACACTGAAGCTTTCTTT. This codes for CASSEPPGGRNTEAFF.

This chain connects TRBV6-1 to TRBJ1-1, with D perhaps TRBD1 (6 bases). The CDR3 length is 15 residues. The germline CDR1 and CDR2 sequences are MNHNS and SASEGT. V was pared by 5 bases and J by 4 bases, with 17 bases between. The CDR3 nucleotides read TGTGCCAGCAGTCGGGTCGGACTAGGGGGCACTGAAGCTTTCTTT. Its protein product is CASSRVGLGGTEAFF.

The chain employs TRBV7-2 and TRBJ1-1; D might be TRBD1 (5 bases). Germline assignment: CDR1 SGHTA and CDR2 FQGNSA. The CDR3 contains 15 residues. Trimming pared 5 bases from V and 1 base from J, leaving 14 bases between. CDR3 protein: CASSPRSGENTEAFF. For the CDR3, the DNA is TGTGCCAGCAGCCCGAGATCGGGGGAGAACACTGAAGCTTTCTTT.

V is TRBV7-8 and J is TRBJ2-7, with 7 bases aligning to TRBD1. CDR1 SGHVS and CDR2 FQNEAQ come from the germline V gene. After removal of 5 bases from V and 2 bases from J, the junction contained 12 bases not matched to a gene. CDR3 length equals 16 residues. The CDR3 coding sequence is TGTGCCAGCAGCCGGACAGGACTCTCGGACGCCTACGAGCAGTACTTC. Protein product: CASSRTGLSDAYEQYF.

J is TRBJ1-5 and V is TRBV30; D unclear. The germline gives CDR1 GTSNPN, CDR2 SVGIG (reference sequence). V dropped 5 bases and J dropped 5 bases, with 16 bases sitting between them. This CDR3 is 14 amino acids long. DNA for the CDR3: TGTGCCTGGCAACGATCTGCTTCGGATCAGCCCCAGCATTTT. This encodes CAWQRSASDQPQHF.

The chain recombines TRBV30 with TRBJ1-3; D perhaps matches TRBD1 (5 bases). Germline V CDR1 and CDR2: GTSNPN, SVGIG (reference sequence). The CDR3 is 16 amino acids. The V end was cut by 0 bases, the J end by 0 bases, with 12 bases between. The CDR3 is CAWSVQQAISGNTIYF. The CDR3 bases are TGTGCCTGGAGTGTACAACAGGCCATCTCTGGAAACACCATATATTTT. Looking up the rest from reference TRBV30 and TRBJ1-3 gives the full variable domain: SQTIHQWPATLVQPVGSPLSLECTVEGTSNPNLYWYRQAAGRGLQLLFYSVGIGQISSEVPQNLSASRPQDRQFILSSKKLLLSDSGFYLCAWSVQQAISGNTIYFGEGSWLTVV.

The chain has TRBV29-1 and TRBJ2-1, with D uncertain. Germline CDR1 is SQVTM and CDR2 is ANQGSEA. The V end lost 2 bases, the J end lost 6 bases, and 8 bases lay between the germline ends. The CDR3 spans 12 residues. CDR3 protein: CSVELLGNEQFF. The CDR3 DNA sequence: TGCAGCGTTGAACTCCTCGGCAATGAGCAGTTCTTC.

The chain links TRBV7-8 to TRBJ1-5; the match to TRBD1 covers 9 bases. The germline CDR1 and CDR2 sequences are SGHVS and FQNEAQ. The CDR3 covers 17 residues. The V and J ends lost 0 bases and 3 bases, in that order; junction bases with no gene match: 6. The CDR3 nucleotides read TGTGCCAGCAGCTTAGCGAGGACAGGGGCCCTCAATCAGCCCCAGCATTTT. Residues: CASSLARTGALNQPQHF.

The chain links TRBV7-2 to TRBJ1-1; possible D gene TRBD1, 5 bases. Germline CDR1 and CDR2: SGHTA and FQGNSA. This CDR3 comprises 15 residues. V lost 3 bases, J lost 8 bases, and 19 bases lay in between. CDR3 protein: CASSFQGLKRSEAFF. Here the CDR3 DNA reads TGTGCCAGCAGCTTCCAGGGCCTCAAGAGGTCCGAAGCTTTCTTT.

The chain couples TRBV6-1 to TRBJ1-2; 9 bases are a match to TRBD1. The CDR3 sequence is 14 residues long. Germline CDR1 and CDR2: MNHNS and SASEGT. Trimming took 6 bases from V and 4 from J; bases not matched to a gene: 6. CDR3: CASSLGQGGYGYTF. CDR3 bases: TGTGCCAGCAGCTTGGGACAGGGCGGCTATGGCTACACCTTC.

CDR3 loop: CASMRRLTGADTQYF. CDR3 DNA: TGCGCCAGCATGCGGAGGTTGACAGGCGCAGATACGCAGTATTTT. The V and J genes are TRBV5-1 and TRBJ2-3; maybe TRBD1 (6 bases). This CDR3 is 15 amino acids long. The V end was cut by 6 bases, the J end by 4 bases, with 18 bases between. Germline CDR1 is SGHRS and CDR2 is YFSETQ.

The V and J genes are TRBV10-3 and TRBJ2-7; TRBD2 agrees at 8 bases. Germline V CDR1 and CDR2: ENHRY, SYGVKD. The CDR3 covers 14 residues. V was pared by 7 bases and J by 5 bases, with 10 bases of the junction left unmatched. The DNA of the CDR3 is TGTGCCATCACCAAGGGACTAGTAGGTAACGAGCAGTACTTC. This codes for CAITKGLVGNEQYF.

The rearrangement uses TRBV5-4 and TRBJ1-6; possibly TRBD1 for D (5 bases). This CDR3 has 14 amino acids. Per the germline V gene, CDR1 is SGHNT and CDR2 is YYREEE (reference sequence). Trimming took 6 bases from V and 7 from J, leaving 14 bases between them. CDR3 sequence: CASKVDQGNSPLHF. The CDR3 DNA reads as TGTGCCAGCAAAGTCGACCAGGGCAATTCACCCCTCCACTTT.

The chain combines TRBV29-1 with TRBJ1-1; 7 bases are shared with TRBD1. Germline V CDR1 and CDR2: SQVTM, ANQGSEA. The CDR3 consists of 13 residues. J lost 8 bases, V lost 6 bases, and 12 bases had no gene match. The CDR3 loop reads CSVEGQYAREAFF. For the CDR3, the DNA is TGCAGCGTGGAGGGACAGTACGCAAGGGAAGCTTTCTTT.

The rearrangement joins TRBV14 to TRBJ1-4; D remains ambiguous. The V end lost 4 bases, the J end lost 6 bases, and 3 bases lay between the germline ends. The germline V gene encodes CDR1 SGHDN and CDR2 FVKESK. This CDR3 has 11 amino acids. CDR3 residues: CASSRDEKLFF. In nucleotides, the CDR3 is TGTGCCAGCAGCCGCGATGAAAAACTGTTTTTT.

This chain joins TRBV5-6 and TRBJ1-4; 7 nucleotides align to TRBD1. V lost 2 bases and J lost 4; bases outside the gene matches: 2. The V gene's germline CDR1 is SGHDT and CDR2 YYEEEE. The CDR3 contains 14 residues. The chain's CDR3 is CASSFWDSNEKLFF. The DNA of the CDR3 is TGTGCCAGCAGCTTTTGGGACAGTAATGAAAAACTGTTTTTT.

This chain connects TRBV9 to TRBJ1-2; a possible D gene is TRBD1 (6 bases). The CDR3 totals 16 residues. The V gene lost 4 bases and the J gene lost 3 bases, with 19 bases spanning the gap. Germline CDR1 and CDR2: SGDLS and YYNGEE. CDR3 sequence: CASSFPTGSVDYGYTF. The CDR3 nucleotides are TGTGCCAGCAGCTTTCCCACAGGGTCTGTCGACTATGGCTACACCTTC.

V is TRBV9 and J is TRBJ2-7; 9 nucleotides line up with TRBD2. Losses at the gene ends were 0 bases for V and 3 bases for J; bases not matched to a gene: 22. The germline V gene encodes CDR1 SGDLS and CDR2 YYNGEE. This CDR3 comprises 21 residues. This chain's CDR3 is CASSVGVGHLHRAGGYYEQYF. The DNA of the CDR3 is TGTGCCAGCAGCGTAGGAGTAGGGCACCTCCATAGGGCGGGAGGGTACTACGAGCAGTACTTC.

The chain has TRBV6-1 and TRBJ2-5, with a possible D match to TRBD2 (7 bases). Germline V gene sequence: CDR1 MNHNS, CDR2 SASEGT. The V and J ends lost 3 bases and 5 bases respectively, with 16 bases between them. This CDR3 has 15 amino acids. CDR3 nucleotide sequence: TGTGCCAGCAGTGACGTGGGGGGGCGTTCGGAGACCCAGTACTTC. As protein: CASSDVGGRSETQYF.

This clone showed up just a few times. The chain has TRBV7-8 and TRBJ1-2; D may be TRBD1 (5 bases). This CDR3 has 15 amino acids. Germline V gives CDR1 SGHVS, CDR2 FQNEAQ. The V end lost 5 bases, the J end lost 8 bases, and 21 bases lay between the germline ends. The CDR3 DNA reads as TGTGCCAGCAGCCCCGACCGGTGGCAGGAGGGGGGCTACACCTTC. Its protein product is CASSPDRWQEGGYTF. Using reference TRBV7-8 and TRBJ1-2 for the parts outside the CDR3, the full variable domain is GAGVSQSPRYKVAKRGQDVALRCDPISGHVSLFWYQQALGQGPEFLTYFQNEAQLDKSGLPSDRFFAERPEGSVSTLKIQRTQQEDSAVYLCASSPDRWQEGGYTFGSGTRLTVV.

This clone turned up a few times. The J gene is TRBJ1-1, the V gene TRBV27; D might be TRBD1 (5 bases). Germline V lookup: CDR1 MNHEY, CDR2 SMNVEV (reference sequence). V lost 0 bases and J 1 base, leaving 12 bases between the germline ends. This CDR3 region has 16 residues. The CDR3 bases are TGTGCCAGCAGTTTATCGTTTCAGGGTCGGAACACTGAAGCTTTCTTT. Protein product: CASSLSFQGRNTEAFF.

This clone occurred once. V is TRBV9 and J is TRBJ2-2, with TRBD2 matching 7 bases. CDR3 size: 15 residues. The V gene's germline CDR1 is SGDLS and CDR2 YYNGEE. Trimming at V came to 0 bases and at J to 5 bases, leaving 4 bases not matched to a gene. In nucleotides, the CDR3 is TGTGCCAGCAGCGTAGTGGGAGGGTGGACCGGGGAGCTGTTTTTT. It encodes CASSVVGGWTGELFF. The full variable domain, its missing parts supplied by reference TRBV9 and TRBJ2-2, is DSGVTQTPKHLITATGQRVTLRCSPRSGDLSVYWYQQSLDQGLQFLIQYYNGEERAKGNILERFSAQQFPDLHSELNLSSLELGDSALYFCASSVVGGWTGELFFGEGSRLTVL.

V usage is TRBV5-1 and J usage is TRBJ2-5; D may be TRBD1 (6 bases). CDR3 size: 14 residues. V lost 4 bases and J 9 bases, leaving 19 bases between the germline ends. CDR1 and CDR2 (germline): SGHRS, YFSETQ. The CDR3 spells CASSPPGQRVAQYF. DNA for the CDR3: TGCGCCAGCAGCCCCCCGGGACAAAGGGTGGCCCAGTACTTC.

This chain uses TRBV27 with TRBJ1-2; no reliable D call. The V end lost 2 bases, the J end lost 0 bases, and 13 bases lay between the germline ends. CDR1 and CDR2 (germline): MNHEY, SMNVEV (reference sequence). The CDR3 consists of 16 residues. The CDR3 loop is CASSLVGNSANYGYTF. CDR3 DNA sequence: TGTGCCAGCAGTTTAGTGGGGAATAGCGCTAACTATGGCTACACCTTC.

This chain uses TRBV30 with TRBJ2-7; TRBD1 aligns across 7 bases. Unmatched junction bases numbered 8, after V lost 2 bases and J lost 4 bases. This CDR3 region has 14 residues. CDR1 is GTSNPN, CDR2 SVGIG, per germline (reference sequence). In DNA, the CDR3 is TGTGCCTGGAGTAAACAGGGGATGGTATACGAGCAGTACTTC. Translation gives CAWSKQGMVYEQYF.